A selection of T cell receptor beta chains follows, all from one sample in a study of OX40 agonist ivuxolimab in advanced cancers. Sequencing used immunoSEQ multiplex PCR; TCRdb keeps in-frame clones, though not all of them. The sample includes roughly 120,000 clones, 85% to 90% of them seen just once. This sample comprised CD4+ or CD8+ T cells sorted from blood, obtained in a trial of the OX40 agonist ivuxolimab. Receptors were obtained from an adult with an advanced solid tumor such as melanoma, head and neck, liver or kidney cancer. Each CDR3 is given without its conserved first and last residue. Each record gives: V gene, CDR3 length, CDR3 protein.

>TRBV4-2|15
ASSQGRSGGGQETQY
>TRBV6-5|13
ASSRGEGGNSPLH
>TRBV7-2|10
ASSFQVPEQF
>TRBV9|10
ASSVDRGFYT
>TRBV7-2|14
ASSLGVQGAWGEAF
>TRBV28|13
ASSLGTAGSYEQY
>TRBV6-5|13
ASSYSRRGAYEQY
>TRBV14|9
ARMAPYEQY
>TRBV5-1|14
ASSLLLGQLYNEQF
>TRBV11-2|15
ASSLDQRQGIADTQY
>TRBV25-1|10
ATSSTLGGYT
>TRBV28|11
ASSRVQGSEAF
>TRBV10-3|12
AISLTGESHEQY
>TRBV18|12
ATMTGSEDYGYT
>TRBV11-2|12
ASSLASSGNTIY
>TRBV5-5|15
ASSQVLNSIGGETQY
>TRBV18|12
ASSDSHSNQPQH
>TRBV6-6|11
ASRQGNVYGYT
>TRBV28|12
ASSLTGTAYEQY
>TRBV5-1|14
ASSLAGAGMGETQY
>TRBV5-1|13
ASSLLAGGSNEQF
>TRBV27|10
ASSRRDTEAF
>TRBV21-1|11
ARRRDLHYGYT
>TRBV10-2|12
ASSERWSKDTQY
>TRBV5-6|12
ASSPRGITGELF
>TRBV21-1|14
ARSPPLQGSYNEQF
>TRBV18|13
ASSSNGGNSYEQY
>TRBV5-1|10
ASSLHPPGQY
>TRBV18|14
ASSPASGGHTDTQY
>TRBV7-2|12
ASSSSRSGNTIY